The sequence of this TCR beta chain was determined in a study of blood T cell repertoires in COVID-19 (TCRdb year 2020). General notes on the study: Samples from collaborators originated in the United States, Italy and Spain and spanned both the acute and convalescent phases of COVID-19. The prospective study material was composed of cDNA or gDNA derived from T cells, B-cell-depleted T cells, or PBMCs. Deeply sampled blood TCRbeta repertoires from subjects exposed to, actively infected with, or recovered from COVID-19 were included in the dataset. The repertoires were released in a freely available public database intended as a resource for research on the immune response to SARS-CoV-2. Samples came from the ongoing ImmuneRACE study (first 160 participants) plus 1,254 subjects from 6 global collaborators. Sample metadata almost always included a de-identified subject ID, COVID-19 status, age in years and sex. HLA class I and class II types, where available, came from metadata supplied by the sample provider rather than from assay-based typing.

In Seattle, one collaborating source enrolled patients while the infection was active and tracked those patients longitudinally over the course of disease. Collaborating institutions collected whole blood in K2EDTA tubes following their own protocols. For TCRbeta analysis, collaborators shipped samples in one of three forms: frozen whole blood, isolated PBMCs, or DNA extracted from either of those sample types. Findings and caveats that apply to the study as a whole: Clinical and demographic metadata were provided uncurated, with the amount varying by source and participant.

On this clone: Its antigen has not been determined. The record has no base qualities; no much larger clone is one base away.

The immunoSEQ Assay, a bias-controlled multiplex PCR, was used to amplify TCRbeta CDR3 regions from genomic DNA. From the authors' description of their analysis: Nucleated cell counts per sample were estimated from amplification of reference gene primers within the assay. Sequence reads were collapsed and filtered to measure the absolute abundance of every unique TCRbeta CDR3 rearrangement. Productive Simpson clonality was computed per sample as the square root of Simpson's diversity index over productive rearrangements. Sourced from immuneACCESS, this table was stored by TCRdb with only in-frame sequences that have V and J called. A share of the clones is absent; for the studies checked, an unresolved V gene accounts for under half, and the remainder has no known explanation. V and J calls and clone size are as listed in that table; D and trimming were resolved from the DNA. Present in this sample are roughly 340,000 clones, over 80% of which were seen just once. Jointly, the top ten make up nearly 6.5% of the sample.

Via the germline V gene (reference sequence), CDR1 is WNHNN and CDR2 SYGVQD. The CDR3, from cysteine to phenylalanine, totals 19 residues. The DNA shown is the 57-base CDR3, in frame from base 1. Compared with germline, V lacks 2 bases and J lacks 0 bases; bases without a gene match: 12. The V and J genes are TRBV10-1 and TRBJ2-2, with 7 central nucleotides matching TRBD2. The sample taken for sequencing was peripheral blood. This sequence was found in a woman in her forties or fifties with COVID-19, enrolled during active disease. This receptor carries the CDR3 CASSESRVPGLTNTGELFF. The DNA sequence is as follows: TGCGCCAGCAGTGAGAGTCGGGTACCGGGACTAACGAACACCGGGGAGCTGTTTTTT.